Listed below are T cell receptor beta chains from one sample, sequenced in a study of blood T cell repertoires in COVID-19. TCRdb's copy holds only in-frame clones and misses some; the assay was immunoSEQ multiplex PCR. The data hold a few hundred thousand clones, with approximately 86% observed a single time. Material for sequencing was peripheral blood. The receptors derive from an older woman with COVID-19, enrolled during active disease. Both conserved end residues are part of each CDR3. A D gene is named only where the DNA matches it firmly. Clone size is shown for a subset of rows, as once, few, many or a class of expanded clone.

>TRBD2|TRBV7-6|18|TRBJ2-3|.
CASSLEWSGGRDTDTQYF
TGTGCCAGCAGCCTTGAGTGGAGCGGGGGGCGAGACACAGATACGCAGTATTTT
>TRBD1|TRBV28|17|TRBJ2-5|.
CASWDWTGGFVDKTQYF
TGTGCCAGCTGGGACTGGACAGGGGGCTTTGTCGACAAGACCCAGTACTTC
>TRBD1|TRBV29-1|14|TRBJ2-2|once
CSVYRGRGTGELFF
TGCAGCGTTTACAGGGGGCGCGGCACCGGGGAGCTGTTTTTT
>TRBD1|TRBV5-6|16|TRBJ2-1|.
CASRRDRGTYSNEQFF
TGTGCCAGCAGGCGAGACAGGGGTACATACAGCAATGAGCAGTTCTTC
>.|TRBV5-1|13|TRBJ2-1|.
CASSLGTLGEQFF
TGCGCCAGCAGCTTGGGGACTTTGGGGGAGCAGTTCTTC
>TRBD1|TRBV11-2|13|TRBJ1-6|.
CASRERGHSPLHF
TGTGCCAGCCGCGAAAGGGGGCATTCACCCCTCCACTTT
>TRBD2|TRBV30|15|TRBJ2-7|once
CAWTRASGSIDEQYF
TGTGCCTGGACGCGCGCTAGCGGGAGTATAGACGAGCAGTACTTC
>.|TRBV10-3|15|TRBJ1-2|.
CAISPSGGRDYGYTF
TGTGCCATCAGTCCGTCCGGGGGGCGTGACTATGGCTACACCTTC
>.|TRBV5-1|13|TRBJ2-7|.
CASSPGSPYEQYF
TGCGCCAGCAGCCCCGGGTCCCCCTACGAGCAGTACTTC
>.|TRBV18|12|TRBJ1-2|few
CASSGTKYGYTF
TGTGCCAGCTCCGGGACAAAATATGGCTACACCTTC
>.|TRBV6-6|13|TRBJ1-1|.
CASSYPPNTEAFF
TGTGCCAGCAGTTACCCTCCGAACACTGAAGCTTTCTTT
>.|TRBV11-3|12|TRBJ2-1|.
CASSLQGNEQFF
TGTGCCAGCAGCTTACAGGGGAATGAGCAGTTCTTC
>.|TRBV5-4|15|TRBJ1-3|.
CASSLDGVSGNTIYF
TGTGCCAGCAGCTTGGACGGAGTCTCTGGAAACACCATATATTTT
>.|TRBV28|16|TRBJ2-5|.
CASTLGGRGYQETQYF
TGTGCCAGCACCCTAGGTGGGCGCGGGTACCAAGAGACCCAGTACTTC
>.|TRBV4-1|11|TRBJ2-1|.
CARISSGEQFF
TGCGCCAGAATCTCTTCGGGTGAGCAGTTCTTC
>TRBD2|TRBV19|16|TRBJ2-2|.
CASSISSGTMAGELFF
TGTGCCAGTAGTATATCTAGCGGGACCATGGCCGGGGAGCTGTTTTTT
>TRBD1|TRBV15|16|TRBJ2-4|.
CATSPQGDIAKNIQYF
TGTGCCACCAGCCCCCAGGGGGACATAGCCAAAAACATTCAGTACTTC
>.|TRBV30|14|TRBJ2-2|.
CAWRSAGLTGELFF
TGTGCCTGGAGATCGGCGGGTTTGACCGGGGAGCTGTTTTTT
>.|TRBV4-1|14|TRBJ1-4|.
CASSQGSGGEKLFF
TGCGCCAGCAGCCAAGGCTCGGGCGGGGAAAAACTGTTTTTT
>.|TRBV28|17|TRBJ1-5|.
CASSLDKHPNSNQPQHF
TGTGCCAGCAGTTTGGACAAACACCCCAATAGCAATCAGCCCCAGCATTTT